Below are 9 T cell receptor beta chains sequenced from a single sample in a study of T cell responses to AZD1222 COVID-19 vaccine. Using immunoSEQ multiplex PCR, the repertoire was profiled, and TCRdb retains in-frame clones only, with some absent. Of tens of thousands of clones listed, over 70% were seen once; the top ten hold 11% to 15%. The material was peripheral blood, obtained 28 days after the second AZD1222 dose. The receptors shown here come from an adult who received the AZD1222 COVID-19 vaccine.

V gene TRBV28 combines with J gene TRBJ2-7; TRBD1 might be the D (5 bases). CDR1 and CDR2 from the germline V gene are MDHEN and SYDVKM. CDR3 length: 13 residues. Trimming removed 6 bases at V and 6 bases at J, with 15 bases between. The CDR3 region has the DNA TGTGCCAGCAGGCTGACAGCCATGGGCGAGCAGTACTTC. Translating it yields CASRLTAMGEQYF.

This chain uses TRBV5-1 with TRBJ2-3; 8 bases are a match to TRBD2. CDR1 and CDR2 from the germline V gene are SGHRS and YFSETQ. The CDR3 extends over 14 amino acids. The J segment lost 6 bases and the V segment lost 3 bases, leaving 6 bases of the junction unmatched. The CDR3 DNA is TGCGCCAGCAGCTCGGGGGGGCCAACCGATACGCAGTATTTT. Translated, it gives CASSSGGPTDTQYF. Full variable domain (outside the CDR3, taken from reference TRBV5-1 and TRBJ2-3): KAGVTQTPRYLIKTRGQQVTLSCSPISGHRSVSWYQQTPGQGLQFLFEYFSETQRNKGNFPGRFSGRQFSNSRSEMNVSTLELGDSALYLCASSSGGPTDTQYFGPGTRLTVL.

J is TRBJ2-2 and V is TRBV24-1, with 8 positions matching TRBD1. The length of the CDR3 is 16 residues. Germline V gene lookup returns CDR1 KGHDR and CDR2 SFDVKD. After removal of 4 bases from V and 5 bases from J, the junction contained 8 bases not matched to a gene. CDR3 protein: CATSDPTGVGTGELFF. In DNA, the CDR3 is TGTGCCACCAGTGACCCGACAGGGGTTGGTACCGGGGAGCTGTTTTTT.

The CDR3 DNA reads as TGTGCCAGCAGCGGGGCTACGGGACTACAGAGTTCTGGGACCCAGTACTTC. Amino acids: CASSGATGLQSSGTQYF. The rearrangement uses TRBV5-4 and TRBJ2-5; 7 bases are a match to TRBD2. This CDR3 has 17 amino acids. Germline-derived CDR1 and CDR2 are SGHNT and YYREEE (reference sequence). The ends lost 4 bases at V and 7 bases at J; junction bases unmatched: 19.

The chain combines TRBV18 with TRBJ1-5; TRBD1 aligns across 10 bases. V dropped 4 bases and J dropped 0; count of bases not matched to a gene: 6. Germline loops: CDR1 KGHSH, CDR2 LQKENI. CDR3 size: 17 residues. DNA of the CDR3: TGTGCCAGCTCACGACAGGGGGCGGGGGGTAGCAATCAGCCCCAGCATTTT. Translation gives CASSRQGAGGSNQPQHF.

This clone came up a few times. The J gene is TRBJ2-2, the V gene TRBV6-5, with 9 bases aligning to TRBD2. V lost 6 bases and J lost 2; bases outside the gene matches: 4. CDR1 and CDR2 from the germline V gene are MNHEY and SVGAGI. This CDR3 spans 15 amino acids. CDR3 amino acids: CASRERGANTGELFF. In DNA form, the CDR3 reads TGTGCCAGCAGGGAGCGGGGGGCAAACACCGGGGAGCTGTTTTTT.

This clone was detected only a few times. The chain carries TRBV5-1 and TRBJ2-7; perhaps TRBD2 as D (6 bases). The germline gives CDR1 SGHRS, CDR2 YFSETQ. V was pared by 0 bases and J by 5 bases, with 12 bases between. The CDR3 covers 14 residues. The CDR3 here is CASSLVAGINEQYF. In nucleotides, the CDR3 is TGCGCCAGCAGCTTGGTTGCGGGGATCAACGAGCAGTACTTC.

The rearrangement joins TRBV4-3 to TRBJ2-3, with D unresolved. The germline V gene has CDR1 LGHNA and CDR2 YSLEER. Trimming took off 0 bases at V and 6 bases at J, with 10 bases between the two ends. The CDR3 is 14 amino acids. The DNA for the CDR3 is TGCGCCAGCAGCCAAGATAGGGTAGGGGATACGCAGTATTTT. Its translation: CASSQDRVGDTQYF.

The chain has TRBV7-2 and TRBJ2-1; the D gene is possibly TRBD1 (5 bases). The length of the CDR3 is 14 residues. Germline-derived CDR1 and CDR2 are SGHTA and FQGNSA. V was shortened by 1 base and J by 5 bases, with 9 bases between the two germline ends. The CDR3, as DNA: TGTGCCAGCAGCTTAGTGGCAGGGAACAATGAGCAGTTCTTC. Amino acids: CASSLVAGNNEQFF.